This TCR beta chain was recovered during a study of regulatory T cells in long-lasting Graves disease. Building of the TCR beta libraries involved iRepertoire HTBI primers and Arm-PCR of CDR3 regions. One entry per CDR3 protein results from TCRdb running MiXCR on the multiplex PCR reads. The data hold around 400,000 distinct CDR3 sequences, with around 16% observed a single time. There are a few counts of this clonotype. The germline gives CDR1 SEHNR, CDR2 FQNEAQ (reference sequence). The CDR3 has 11 amino acids. Trimming took 10 bases from V and 8 from J, leaving 11 bases between them. Time point reported: newly diagnosed GD, antithyroid drugs for less than 3 months. Isolated PBMC RNA provided the starting material for the TCR library.

The rearrangement joins TRBV7-9 to TRBJ1-4; D is ambiguous. The sequence was collected from a female donor with Graves disease. This specimen consisted of peripheral blood mononuclear cells (PBMCs), obtained at new diagnosis, from a patient treated with antithyroid drugs. The CDR3 DNA reads as TGTGCCAACTTTATAGGGGAAAAACTGTTTTTT. Translated: CANFIGEKLFF.